The 10 T cell receptor beta chains below come from one sample, sequenced in a study of blood T cell repertoires in COVID-19. TCRdb keeps only in-frame clones here, not all; method: immunoSEQ multiplex PCR. The sample lists a few hundred thousand clones; approximately 91% were seen once. Specimen: peripheral blood. These receptors all come from a woman in her thirties with acute or convalescent COVID-19.

The rearrangement links TRBV19 to TRBJ1-4; no clear D gene. This CDR3 region has 12 residues. The germline V gene encodes CDR1 LNHDA and CDR2 SQIVND (reference sequence). V was cut by 5 bases and J by 3 bases, with 4 bases left in between. The CDR3 protein is CASSQSNEKLFF. Written as DNA, the CDR3 is TGTGCCAGTAGTCAGTCTAATGAAAAACTGTTTTTT.

The J gene is TRBJ1-2, the V gene TRBV30, with D unclear. The CDR3 sequence is 15 residues long. In germline, CDR1 is GTSNPN, CDR2 SVGIG (reference sequence). The germline V and J ends were trimmed by 1 base and 0 bases, with 12 bases remaining between them. The CDR3 nucleotides read TGTGCCTGGAGTGCGAGAGCTAGAGCTAACTATGGCTACACCTTC. As protein: CAWSARARANYGYTF.

The chain carries TRBV24-1 and TRBJ2-3; 7 bases align to TRBD1. After removal of 0 bases from V and 2 bases from J, the junction contained 4 bases not matched to a gene. This CDR3 comprises 16 residues. Germline lookup yields CDR1 KGHDR and CDR2 SFDVKD. This CDR3 is CATSDLGDRNTDTQYF. In nucleotides, the CDR3 is TGTGCCACCAGTGATTTGGGGGACAGAAACACAGATACGCAGTATTTT.

CDR3 DNA: TGCGCCAGCAGCGAAGGTTCAGGACTAGCGGGAGGGAACATTCAGTACTTC. It translates to CASSEGSGLAGGNIQYF. The chain carries TRBV4-3 and TRBJ2-4; TRBD2 aligns across 15 bases. The germline V gene has CDR1 LGHNA and CDR2 YSLEER. CDR3 length: 17 amino acids. With V trimmed by 5 bases and J by 7 bases, 9 bases remained unmatched.

The rearrangement joins TRBV27 to TRBJ1-2; D not resolved. CDR1 and CDR2 (germline): MNHEY, SMNVEV (reference sequence). The CDR3 is made up of 18 amino acids. With 7 bases removed from V and 6 bases from J, the gap between germline ends came to 30 bases. CDR3 residues: CASTNNPGENSLPDGYTF. For the CDR3, the DNA is TGTGCCAGCACCAACAACCCCGGGGAGAATTCCTTACCGGATGGCTACACCTTC.

This chain connects TRBV19 to TRBJ1-2; weak D call: TRBD1 (6 bases). This CDR3 contains 16 residues. Germline CDR1 LNHDA, CDR2 SQIVND (reference sequence). V lost 5 bases, J lost 4 bases, and 20 bases lay in between. The CDR3 bases are TGTGCCAGTAGTCCCCACAGGGTTTTGGTAACCTATGGCTACACCTTC. This encodes CASSPHRVLVTYGYTF.

This rearrangement joins TRBV4-3 to TRBJ2-7; 7 bases are shared with TRBD2. Losses at the gene ends were 0 bases for V and 3 bases for J; bases not matched to a gene: 5. Germline V gene lookup returns CDR1 LGHNA and CDR2 YSLEER. The CDR3 runs 15 residues. CDR3 residues: CASSQDAREVYEQYF. DNA of the CDR3: TGCGCCAGCAGCCAAGATGCCCGGGAGGTCTACGAGCAGTACTTC.

The chain links TRBV10-3 to TRBJ2-7; 8 bases agree with TRBD2. This CDR3 has 12 residues. CDR1 and CDR2 (germline): ENHRY, SYGVKD. The V gene end was trimmed by 9 bases and the J gene end by 2 bases; junction bases not matched to a gene: 3. CDR3 loop: CAISTSAYEQYF. The CDR3, as DNA: TGTGCCATTTCGACTAGCGCCTACGAGCAGTACTTC.

The CDR3 region is CAWSVLALADANTGELFF. The DNA for the CDR3 is TGTGCCTGGAGTGTATTGGCTCTAGCGGACGCGAACACCGGGGAGCTGTTTTTT. The chain carries TRBV30 and TRBJ2-2; 7 bases map to TRBD2. The CDR3 is 18 residues long. V shed 0 bases, J shed 0 bases, and the junction held 10 bases outside the gene matches. Germline loops: CDR1 GTSNPN, CDR2 SVGIG (reference sequence).

V gene TRBV27 combines with J gene TRBJ2-7; 9 positions match TRBD1. V lost 4 bases and J lost 6; bases outside the gene matches: 7. CDR1 and CDR2 (germline): MNHEY, SMNVEV (reference sequence). This CDR3 is 14 amino acids long. CDR3 nucleotide sequence: TGTGCCAGCAGTTCCGGGACAGGGATTGGCGAGCAGTACTTC. Its translation: CASSSGTGIGEQYF.